A selection of T cell receptor beta chains follows, all from one sample in a study of blood T cell repertoires in COVID-19. The method was immunoSEQ multiplex PCR; TCRdb's version includes in-frame clones alone and lacks a portion of them. The sample lists approximately 350,000 clones, roughly 87% seen once, with about 4.8% in the top ten. Sequences were obtained from PBMCs or T cells enriched from blood (not recorded which). These TCRs come from a woman between 45 and 60 years old who had recovered from COVID-19. Each CDR3 is given with its conserved first and last residue. The D gene is left open where the match is weak. Expanded clones are given a class, and other clones once, few, many or no size at all.

CDR3 DNA: TGTGCCATCAGTGAGTCGGGTAGGGGATCCTACGAGCAGTACTTC
CDR3 protein: CAISESGRGSYEQYF
V gene: TRBV10-3
clone size: .
J gene: TRBJ2-7
D gene: .

CDR3 DNA: TGTGCCAGCAGCCAAAAAGATGGGACAGGGGTCCACTTT
CDR3 protein: CASSQKDGTGVHF
V gene: TRBV3-1/TRBV3-2
clone size: .
J gene: TRBJ1-6
D gene: TRBD1

CDR3 DNA: TGTGCCAGCAGCTTGGGACATCCTCAGCCCCAGCATTTT
CDR3 protein: CASSLGHPQPQHF
V gene: TRBV5-5
clone size: .
J gene: TRBJ1-5
D gene: .

CDR3 DNA: TGTGCCAGCAGCCAAGTTCCAACAACTGAAGCTTTCTTT
CDR3 protein: CASSQVPTTEAFF
V gene: TRBV14
clone size: .
J gene: TRBJ1-1
D gene: .

CDR3 DNA: TGCGCCTGCAAGGGACTAGCGGGGGGTGCGACAGATACGCAGTATTTT
CDR3 protein: CACKGLAGGATDTQYF
V gene: TRBV5-1
clone size: .
J gene: TRBJ2-3
D gene: TRBD2

CDR3 DNA: TGTGCCAGCAGCTTGGTGGAGGGGCCCCAGCATTTT
CDR3 protein: CASSLVEGPQHF
V gene: TRBV5-6
clone size: .
J gene: TRBJ1-5
D gene: .

CDR3 DNA: TGTGCCAGCAGCCCGCTCCTAGGACAGGGGGGTTCTTCTGGAAACACCATATATTTT
CDR3 protein: CASSPLLGQGGSSGNTIYF
V gene: TRBV14
clone size: .
J gene: TRBJ1-3
D gene: TRBD1

CDR3 DNA: TGTGCCAGCAGCTTACAGGGAAACGAGCAGTACTTC
CDR3 protein: CASSLQGNEQYF
V gene: TRBV13
clone size: .
J gene: TRBJ2-7
D gene: .

CDR3 DNA: TGTGCCAGCAGCTTAGCGTTCCAGGGGGCAAGCGAGCAGTACTTC
CDR3 protein: CASSLAFQGASEQYF
V gene: TRBV11-1
clone size: few
J gene: TRBJ2-7
D gene: TRBD1

CDR3 DNA: TGTGCCAGCAGTTACTATTCAGGGGATCAGCCCCAGCATTTT
CDR3 protein: CASSYYSGDQPQHF
V gene: TRBV6-5
clone size: .
J gene: TRBJ1-5
D gene: .

CDR3 DNA: TGTGCCAGCAGCCCCCGAGCGGGGACCCAAGAGACCCAGTACTTC
CDR3 protein: CASSPRAGTQETQYF
V gene: TRBV3-1/TRBV3-2
clone size: .
J gene: TRBJ2-5
D gene: TRBD2

CDR3 DNA: TGTGCCAGCAGCTCACTAGCGGGGGGGAAAAAGCAGTTCTTC
CDR3 protein: CASSSLAGGKKQFF
V gene: TRBV5-4
clone size: .
J gene: TRBJ2-1
D gene: TRBD2

CDR3 DNA: TGTGCCAGCAGCACCCAGGGGGCCTCCTCCTACGAGCAGTACTTC
CDR3 protein: CASSTQGASSYEQYF
V gene: TRBV7-9
clone size: .
J gene: TRBJ2-7
D gene: TRBD1

CDR3 DNA: TGTGCCAGCGCCTTAGGGGCTCTGAACACTGAAGCTTTCTTT
CDR3 protein: CASALGALNTEAFF
V gene: TRBV2
clone size: few
J gene: TRBJ1-1
D gene: .

CDR3 DNA: TGTGCCAGCAGCTTGGATGGACAGGGAGGATTGCATGGCTACACCTTC
CDR3 protein: CASSLDGQGGLHGYTF
V gene: TRBV5-5
clone size: .
J gene: TRBJ1-2
D gene: TRBD1